This is a list of T cell receptor beta chains from one sample in a study of T cell repertoires in ileal Crohn's disease. Some clones are missing from TCRdb's copy, which holds only in-frame ones; the method was immunoSEQ multiplex PCR. This sample carries under 35,000 clones, roughly 78% of them seen once, and the ten largest clones take 15% to 20%. The sample was ileal tissue. These receptors were collected from an adult with Crohn's disease. Both conserved end residues are part of each CDR3. The D gene is left open where the match is weak. Expanded clones get a size class; other rows say once, few or many, or leave the size out.

CDR3nt	CDR3aa	v_gene	j_gene	abundance	d_gene
TGTGCCAGCAGTGAGAGGACTAGCTCGTATAATGAGCAGTTCTTC	CASSERTSSYNEQFF	TRBV2	TRBJ2-1	-	TRBD2
TGTGCCAGCTGCGAAGCAGGGGGCGTCGGAGCTGAAGCTTTCTTT	CASCEAGGVGAEAFF	TRBV4-2	TRBJ1-1	-	TRBD1
TGTGCCACCAGCAGCGAGGTATATGGCTACACCTTC	CATSSEVYGYTF	TRBV15	TRBJ1-2	few	-
TGTGCCAGCAGCCAAGGGCAGGGAGGCTACACCTTC	CASSQGQGGYTF	TRBV14	TRBJ1-2	-	-
TGTGCCATCAGCGCCGGGACAGGACACAATGAGCAGTTCTTC	CAISAGTGHNEQFF	TRBV10-3	TRBJ2-1	-	TRBD1
TGTGCCAGCAGTAAACAGGGTTACGGTGGCTACACCTTC	CASSKQGYGGYTF	TRBV6-5	TRBJ1-2	-	-
TGTGCCAGCAGTACTAGCGGGGGGGCCTCAGAGCAGTACTTC	CASSTSGGASEQYF	TRBV6-1	TRBJ2-7	-	TRBD2
TGTGCCAGCAGCCAGACAGGGAACACAGATACGCAGTATTTT	CASSQTGNTDTQYF	TRBV7-8	TRBJ2-3	once	TRBD1
TGTGCCAGCAGTCCTCCCACAGATACGCAGTATTTT	CASSPPTDTQYF	TRBV6-1	TRBJ2-3	-	-
TGTGCCAGCAGTCCAAGGGGGCCGCGGGCCAAAAACATTCAGTACTTC	CASSPRGPRAKNIQYF	TRBV27	TRBJ2-4	-	TRBD1
TGTGCCAGCAGCCTACGGCGGACTAGCGGGAATATATGGTCCTACGAGCAGTACTTC	CASSLRRTSGNIWSYEQYF	TRBV7-4	TRBJ2-7	-	TRBD2
TGTGCCAGTAGTATCCCTGCCTTTGAGGAACAGCCCCAGCATTTT	CASSIPAFEEQPQHF	TRBV19	TRBJ1-5	-	-
TGTGCCAGCAGCCCCCGGGTAGCCCACTATGGCTACACCTTC	CASSPRVAHYGYTF	TRBV5-6	TRBJ1-2	few	-
TGCGCCAGCAGCCAAGGCCTTTCGGGACCGGAGGGTGAAAAACTGTTTTTT	CASSQGLSGPEGEKLFF	TRBV4-1	TRBJ1-4	-	-
TGCGCCAGCAGCCACTCCGGAGCTACTGGGGCCAACGTCCTGACTTTC	CASSHSGATGANVLTF	TRBV5-1	TRBJ2-6	few	-